The rows below give T cell receptor beta chains drawn from one sample of a study of T cell repertoires in cytomegalovirus infection. TCRdb analysed the reads with MiXCR anew, one entry per CDR3 protein. Seen here are around 530,000 distinct CDR3 sequences, around a quarter observed once, and the top ten hold around 13%. What was sequenced was PBMCs. These receptors were obtained from a human donor in good health (CMV status not recorded). Some clones in this sample may be carry-over from other donors' samples. CDR3s include the opening cysteine and the closing phenylalanine or tryptophan. The D gene is left open where the match is weak. The size entry is marked missing in some rows and otherwise reads once, few, many or a size class.

cdr3_nt: TGTGCCAGCAGTTCGGCCCAGGGTATTGCTGGCTACACCTTC
cdr3_aa: CASSSAQGIAGYTF
d_call: .
v_call: TRBV6-1
clone_size: .
j_call: TRBJ1-2

cdr3_nt: TGTGCCAGCAGTTACGATAAAGTCTCTGAAGCTTTCTTT
cdr3_aa: CASSYDKVSEAFF
d_call: .
v_call: TRBV6-5
clone_size: .
j_call: TRBJ1-1

cdr3_nt: TGTGCCAGCTCACCATCCCGGGACAGGGAAGCTTTCTTT
cdr3_aa: CASSPSRDREAFF
d_call: TRBD1
v_call: TRBV18
clone_size: .
j_call: TRBJ1-1

cdr3_nt: TGTGCCAGCAGCTTGGGACCGCAGAACACTGAAGCTTTCTTT
cdr3_aa: CASSLGPQNTEAFF
d_call: .
v_call: TRBV7-9
clone_size: many
j_call: TRBJ1-1

cdr3_nt: TGTGCCATCAGTGGGAGGACAGGGGGACCCTTGAACACTGAAGCTTTCTTT
cdr3_aa: CAISGRTGGPLNTEAFF
d_call: TRBD1
v_call: TRBV10-3
clone_size: .
j_call: TRBJ1-1

cdr3_nt: TGTGCCAGCAGCTGGCCTTGGAGCACTGAAGCTTTCTTT
cdr3_aa: CASSWPWSTEAFF
d_call: .
v_call: TRBV11-2
clone_size: few
j_call: TRBJ1-1

cdr3_nt: TGTGCCAGCAATACGGTGGTCGGGGATACGCAGTATTTT
cdr3_aa: CASNTVVGDTQYF
d_call: .
v_call: TRBV14
clone_size: few
j_call: TRBJ2-3

cdr3_nt: TGTGCCAGCAGCTCCGGACAGCGCACAGATACGCAGTATTTT
cdr3_aa: CASSSGQRTDTQYF
d_call: .
v_call: TRBV11-3
clone_size: .
j_call: TRBJ2-3

cdr3_nt: TGTGCCAGCAGGTGGGCGGGAGGGCCCTACAATGAGCAGTTCTTC
cdr3_aa: CASRWAGGPYNEQFF
d_call: TRBD2
v_call: TRBV6-2/TRBV6-3
clone_size: .
j_call: TRBJ2-1

cdr3_nt: TGTGCTAGCAGTTACTCGCCTGCCGTTAACAACTACGAGCAGTACTTC
cdr3_aa: CASSYSPAVNNYEQYF
d_call: .
v_call: TRBV6-2/TRBV6-3
clone_size: few
j_call: TRBJ2-7

cdr3_nt: TGTGCCAGCAGCTTAGTAGGTGGCACACGCTCTGGAAACACCATATATTTT
cdr3_aa: CASSLVGGTRSGNTIYF
d_call: .
v_call: TRBV11-3
clone_size: .
j_call: TRBJ1-3

cdr3_nt: TGTGCCAGCAGCTCAGTATTCGTCTATGGCTACACCTTC
cdr3_aa: CASSSVFVYGYTF
d_call: .
v_call: TRBV7-2
clone_size: many
j_call: TRBJ1-2

cdr3_nt: TGTGCCAGCAGCCCGGGGACAGTTCAGAACATGAACACTGAAGCTTTCTTT
cdr3_aa: CASSPGTVQNMNTEAFF
d_call: TRBD1
v_call: TRBV13
clone_size: .
j_call: TRBJ1-1

cdr3_nt: TGTGCCAGCAGCGAGGGGAGCTCTGGAAACACCATATATTTT
cdr3_aa: CASSEGSSGNTIYF
d_call: .
v_call: TRBV7-2
clone_size: many
j_call: TRBJ1-3

cdr3_nt: TGTGCCACCAGTGAGGGTAATGCACGGTCAGATACGCAGTATTTT
cdr3_aa: CATSEGNARSDTQYF
d_call: .
v_call: TRBV24-1
clone_size: few
j_call: TRBJ2-3

cdr3_nt: TGTGCCAGCAGCACTCAGGGGCCGACCCAGTACTTC
cdr3_aa: CASSTQGPTQYF
d_call: .
v_call: TRBV28
clone_size: .
j_call: TRBJ2-5

cdr3_nt: TGCAGTTTGGGCCACGACCGGACCGAATACGAGCAGTACTTC
cdr3_aa: CSLGHDRTEYEQYF
d_call: .
v_call: TRBV20-1
clone_size: few
j_call: TRBJ2-7

cdr3_nt: TGTGCCAGCAGTAACCGACAGGGTCTCTCCTACAATGAGCAGTTCTTC
cdr3_aa: CASSNRQGLSYNEQFF
d_call: TRBD1
v_call: TRBV6-1
clone_size: few
j_call: TRBJ2-1

cdr3_nt: TGTGCCAGCAGTGAACCTAAGTACCAGGGAAAGGACACCGGGGAGCTGTTTTTT
cdr3_aa: CASSEPKYQGKDTGELFF
d_call: .
v_call: TRBV2
clone_size: many
j_call: TRBJ2-2

cdr3_nt: TGTGCCAGCACCAATTCAGGGCAGTCGGACTACTATGGCTACACCTTC
cdr3_aa: CASTNSGQSDYYGYTF
d_call: .
v_call: TRBV28
clone_size: .
j_call: TRBJ1-2

cdr3_nt: TGTGCCACCAGTGATCCAGGACAGGGCTCAGATACGCAGTATTTT
cdr3_aa: CATSDPGQGSDTQYF
d_call: TRBD1
v_call: TRBV24-1
clone_size: .
j_call: TRBJ2-3

cdr3_nt: TGTGCCAGCAGCGTTGACGGACGCTCCTACAATGAGCAGTTCTTC
cdr3_aa: CASSVDGRSYNEQFF
d_call: .
v_call: TRBV7-8
clone_size: .
j_call: TRBJ2-1

cdr3_nt: TGTGCCAGCAGTTTAGTGAGGAGGGGGGCGATTCCTGGGGCCAACGTCCTGACTTTC
cdr3_aa: CASSLVRRGAIPGANVLTF
d_call: .
v_call: TRBV12-3/TRBV12-4
clone_size: .
j_call: TRBJ2-6

cdr3_nt: TGTGCCAGCTCACGCTCCAGGGGGTCGAACACCGGGGAGCTGTTTTTT
cdr3_aa: CASSRSRGSNTGELFF
d_call: TRBD1
v_call: TRBV18
clone_size: .
j_call: TRBJ2-2